This T cell receptor (beta chain) was recorded in a study of CD8+CD57+ T cells in acquired aplastic anemia. This clonotype was recorded at least ten times. Genomic DNA templated the TCR beta VDJ and CDR3 profiling. Each CDR3 protein is one row after TCRdb ran MiXCR on the reads. The sample carries hundreds of thousands of distinct CDR3 sequences, about a third recorded once. CD8+CD57+ cell expansion had been shown by flow cytometry in patients chosen for sequencing. Sequenced: sorted CD4+, CD8+, or CD8+CD57+ T cells (not recorded which) from PBMCs. The clonotype comes from a human donor with aplastic anemia.

The CDR3 region is CASSTRTSYEQYF. For the CDR3, the DNA is TGTGCCAGCAGCACTAGGACTAGCTACGAGCAGTACTTC. This chain connects TRBV7-2 to TRBJ2-7; 7 nucleotides align to TRBD2. Trimming removed 5 bases from V and 3 bases from J; junction bases left unmatched: 4. The CDR3 extends over 13 amino acids. Germline CDR1 reads SGHTA; CDR2 reads FQGNSA.